This T cell receptor beta chain was sequenced during a study of regulatory dendritic cells for organ transplantation. Using immunoSEQ multiplex PCR, the repertoire was profiled, and TCRdb retains in-frame clones only, with some absent. The sample includes roughly 11,000 clones, about nine tenths of them seen just once. This clone has a handful of counts. Its specificity is not known. CFSE-labeled sorted T cells met regulatory or mature dendritic cells for under 6 days. This CDR3 comprises 18 residues. This sequence originates from a human donor in good health. This chain connects TRBV21-1 to TRBJ1-5. TRBV21-1 is a known pseudogene. The sequenced material came from naive CD8+ T cells from blood cultured with dendritic cells. Noted subset: CD45RA+ naive T cells. As DNA, the CDR3 is TGTGCCAGCAGCACTCGGCAGGGGAGGTGGCATAGCAATCAGCCCCAGCATTTT. This codes for CASSTRQGRWHSNQPQHF.